This paragraph reports one T cell receptor (beta chain). The authors' processing: Counts of nucleated cells, estimated from reference gene primer amplification, were obtained. Using immunoSEQ multiplex PCR, the repertoire was profiled, and TCRdb retains in-frame clones only, with some absent. V and J calls and clone size are those listed in that table; D and trimming were worked out from the DNA. The sample holds 400,000 to 450,000 clones; around nine tenths are singletons and the top ten take approximately 0.92%. Seattle's cohort entered during active infection and was followed longitudinally. The data were obtained in a study of blood T cell repertoires in COVID-19. At the level of the study: Donors in the United States, Italy and Spain gave samples during acute or convalescent COVID-19. T cells, B-cell-depleted T cells, or PBMCs provided the cDNA or gDNA that served as material.

This CDR3 region has 13 residues. CDR1 MNHNY and CDR2 SVGAGI come from the germline V gene (reference sequence). J gave up 6 bases and V 5 bases, and 5 bases lay outside the gene matches. The sample comprised peripheral blood. This sequence joins TRBV6-6 and TRBJ1-2; TRBD1 aligns across 8 bases. This TCR derives from a man between 18 and 29 years old with COVID-19, enrolled during active disease. CDR3 in DNA: TGTGCCAGCAGTCCAGGGGGCGCCGATGGCTACACCTTC. It encodes CASSPGGADGYTF.